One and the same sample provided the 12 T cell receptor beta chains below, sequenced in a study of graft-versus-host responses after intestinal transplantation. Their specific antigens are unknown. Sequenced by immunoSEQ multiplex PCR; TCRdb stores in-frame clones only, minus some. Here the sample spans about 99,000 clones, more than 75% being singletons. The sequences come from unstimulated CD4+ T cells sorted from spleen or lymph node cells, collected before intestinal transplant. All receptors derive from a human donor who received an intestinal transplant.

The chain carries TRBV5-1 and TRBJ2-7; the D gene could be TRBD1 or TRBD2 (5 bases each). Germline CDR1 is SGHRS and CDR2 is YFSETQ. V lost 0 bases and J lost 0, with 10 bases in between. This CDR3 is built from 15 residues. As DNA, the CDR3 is TGCGCCAGCAGCTTGGGGGGGATCAGCTCCTACGAGCAGTACTTC. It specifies CASSLGGISSYEQYF.

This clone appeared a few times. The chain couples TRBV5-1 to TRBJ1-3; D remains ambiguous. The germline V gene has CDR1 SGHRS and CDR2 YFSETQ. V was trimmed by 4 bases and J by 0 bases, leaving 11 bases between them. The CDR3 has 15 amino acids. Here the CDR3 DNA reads TGCGCCAGCAGCACAACAGTTTCCTCTGGAAACACCATATATTTT. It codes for CASSTTVSSGNTIYF.

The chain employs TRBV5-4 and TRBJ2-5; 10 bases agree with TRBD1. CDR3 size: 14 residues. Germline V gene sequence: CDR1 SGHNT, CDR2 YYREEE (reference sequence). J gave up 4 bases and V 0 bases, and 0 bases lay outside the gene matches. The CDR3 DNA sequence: TGTGCCAGCAGCTTGGGACAGGGGGCAGAGACCCAGTACTTC. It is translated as CASSLGQGAETQYF.

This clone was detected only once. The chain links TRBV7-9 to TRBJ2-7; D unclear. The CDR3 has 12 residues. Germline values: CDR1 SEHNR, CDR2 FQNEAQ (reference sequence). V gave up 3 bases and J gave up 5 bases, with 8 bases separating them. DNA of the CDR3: TGTGCCAGCAGCTTGGTATATAACGAGCAGTACTTC. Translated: CASSLVYNEQYF.

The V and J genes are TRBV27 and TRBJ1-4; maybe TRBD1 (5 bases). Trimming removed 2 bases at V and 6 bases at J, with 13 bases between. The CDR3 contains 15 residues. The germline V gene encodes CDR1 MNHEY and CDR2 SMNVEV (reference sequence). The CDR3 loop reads CASSLAPGYDEKLFF. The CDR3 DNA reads TGTGCCAGCAGTTTAGCCCCAGGGTACGATGAAAAACTGTTTTTT.

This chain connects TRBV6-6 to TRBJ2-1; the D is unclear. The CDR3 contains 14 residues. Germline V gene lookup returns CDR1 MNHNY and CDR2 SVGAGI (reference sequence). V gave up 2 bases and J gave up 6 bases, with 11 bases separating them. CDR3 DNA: TGTGCCAGCAGTTACGATACCTACTCCAATGAGCAGTTCTTC. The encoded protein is CASSYDTYSNEQFF.

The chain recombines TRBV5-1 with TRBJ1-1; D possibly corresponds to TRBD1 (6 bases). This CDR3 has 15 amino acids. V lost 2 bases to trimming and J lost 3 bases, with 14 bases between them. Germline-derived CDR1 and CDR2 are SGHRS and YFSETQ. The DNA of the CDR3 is TGCGCCAGCAGCTTACTGGCGGGGGCGGACACTGAAGCTTTCTTT. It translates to CASSLLAGADTEAFF.

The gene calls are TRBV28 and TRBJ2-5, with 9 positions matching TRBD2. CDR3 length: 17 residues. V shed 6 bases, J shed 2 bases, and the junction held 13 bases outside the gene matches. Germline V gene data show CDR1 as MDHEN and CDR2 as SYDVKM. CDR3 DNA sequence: TGTGCCAGCAGATCCCCCTTGGGTAGCGGGAGTCAAGAGACCCAGTACTTC. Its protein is CASRSPLGSGSQETQYF.

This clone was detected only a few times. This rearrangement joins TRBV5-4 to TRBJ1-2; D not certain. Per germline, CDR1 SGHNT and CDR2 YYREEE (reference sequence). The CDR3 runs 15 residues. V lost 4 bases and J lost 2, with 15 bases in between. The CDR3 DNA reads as TGTGCCAGCAGCCCGCGCGAACTGGGAAACTATGGCTACACCTTC. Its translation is CASSPRELGNYGYTF.

The CDR3 nucleotides read TGCGCCAGCAGCCAAGAGGGGACTAGCGCGAGCTCCTACAATGAGCAGTTCTTC. It specifies CASSQEGTSASSYNEQFF. The chain recombines TRBV4-1 with TRBJ2-1, with TRBD2 matching over 10 bases. The germline CDR1 and CDR2 sequences are MGHRA and YSYEKL. V shed 0 bases and J 0 bases; nucleotides not matched to a gene: 5. The CDR3 has 18 amino acids.

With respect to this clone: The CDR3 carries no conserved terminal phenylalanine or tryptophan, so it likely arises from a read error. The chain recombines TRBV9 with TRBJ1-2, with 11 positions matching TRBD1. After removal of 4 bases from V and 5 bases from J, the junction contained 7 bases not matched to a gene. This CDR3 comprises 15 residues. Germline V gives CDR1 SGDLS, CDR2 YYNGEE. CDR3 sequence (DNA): TGTGCCAGCAGCCATGGGACAGGGGGACGGTATGGCTACACCCTC. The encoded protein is CASSHGTGGRYGYTL.

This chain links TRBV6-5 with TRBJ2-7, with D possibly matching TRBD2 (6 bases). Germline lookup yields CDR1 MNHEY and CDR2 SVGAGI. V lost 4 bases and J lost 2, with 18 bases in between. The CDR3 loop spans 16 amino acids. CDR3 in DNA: TGTGCCAGCAGTTCGGGCTGGACGGGGGTCGCCTACGAGCAGTACTTC. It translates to CASSSGWTGVAYEQYF.